This section outlines one T cell receptor beta chain sequence together with its context. Antigen: not known. TCRdb's copy holds only in-frame clones and misses some; the assay was immunoSEQ multiplex PCR. The sample yields approximately 100,000 clones, 75% to 95% seen once. The data are from a study of OX40 agonist ivuxolimab in advanced cancers. Looking at the study overall: Patients in dose escalation had liver, melanoma, kidney or head and neck cancers. Study-level points and caveats: Several nonresponders also turned out to have low normalized T-cell clonal expansion. Expanded peripheral T cells had an undetermined antigen specificity.

From germline, CDR1 is LGHNA and CDR2 YNFKEQ. V lost 1 base, J lost 1 base, and 6 bases stayed unmatched. The CDR3 length is 16 residues. The material sequenced was CD4+ or CD8+ T cells sorted from blood, taken in a trial of the OX40 agonist ivuxolimab. This TCR was recovered from an adult with an advanced solid tumor such as melanoma, head and neck, liver or kidney cancer. The chain recombines TRBV4-2 with TRBJ1-2, with TRBD1 matching over 7 bases. CDR3 in amino acids: CASSQVPDRSNYGYTF. As DNA, the CDR3 is TGTGCCAGCAGCCAAGTTCCGGACAGGAGTAACTATGGCTACACCTTC.